This T cell receptor (beta chain) was found in a study of blood T cell repertoires in COVID-19. Across the study: Donors in the United States, Italy and Spain gave samples during acute or convalescent COVID-19. T cells, B-cell-depleted T cells, or PBMCs provided the cDNA or gDNA that served as material.

Trimming removed 4 bases from V and 4 bases from J, with 18 bases in between. There are 16 residues in the CDR3. CDR1 and CDR2 (germline): SGHTS, YDEGEE. Here immunoSEQ multiplex PCR was the method, and the copy in TCRdb shows in-frame clones only, minus some. Of some 140,000 clones detected, nearly 80% appear once; the ten largest clones hold roughly 1.8%. The V and J genes are TRBV5-8 and TRBJ2-1; possible D gene TRBD2, 5 bases. Specimen: peripheral blood. The receptor comes from an elderly man with acute or convalescent COVID-19. This CDR3 reads CASSPYTGITYNEQFF. DNA of the CDR3: TGTGCCAGCAGCCCTTATACCGGGATTACTTACAATGAGCAGTTCTTC.